These T cell receptor beta chains were read from a single sample in a study of blood T cell repertoires in COVID-19. Here immunoSEQ multiplex PCR was the method, and the copy in TCRdb shows in-frame clones only, minus some. This table holds tens of thousands of clones, 80% to 90% found once. Sequenced material: peripheral blood. The source is a man aged 40-49 years with acute or convalescent COVID-19. CDR3s include the opening cysteine and the closing phenylalanine or tryptophan. D genes are given only for firm matches. Clone size, where shown, is once, few, many, or a class for clones that have expanded.

J gene: TRBJ2-1; V gene: TRBV4-1; D gene: -; clone size: -; CDR3 DNA: TGCGCCAGCGGGGGAGGGGGCAATGAGCAGTTCTTC; CDR3 protein: CASGGGGNEQFF
J gene: TRBJ1-2; V gene: TRBV19; D gene: -; clone size: -; CDR3 DNA: TGTGCCAGTAGTATTCGGACAGATGCTGGCTACACCTTC; CDR3 protein: CASSIRTDAGYTF
J gene: TRBJ2-1; V gene: TRBV10-3; D gene: TRBD1; clone size: -; CDR3 DNA: TGTGCCACCCTGGGACAGGGGACCTCCGGAGAGCAGTTCTTC; CDR3 protein: CATLGQGTSGEQFF
J gene: TRBJ1-6; V gene: TRBV11-2; D gene: -; clone size: -; CDR3 DNA: TGTGCCAGCAGCTTAGGTCCAGGGCGCGGTTCACCCCTCCACTTT; CDR3 protein: CASSLGPGRGSPLHF
J gene: TRBJ1-1; V gene: TRBV30; D gene: -; clone size: -; CDR3 DNA: TGTGCCTCCGGACGGGGTACAAACACTGAAGCTTTCTTT; CDR3 protein: CASGRGTNTEAFF
J gene: TRBJ2-2; V gene: TRBV9; D gene: TRBD1; clone size: -; CDR3 DNA: TGTGCCAGCAGCGTAGCCCACAGGGGCACCGGGGAGCTGTTTTTT; CDR3 protein: CASSVAHRGTGELFF
J gene: TRBJ1-1; V gene: TRBV11-3; D gene: -; clone size: -; CDR3 DNA: TGTGCCAGCACCACCGGGACACCCAACACTGAAGCTTTCTTT; CDR3 protein: CASTTGTPNTEAFF
J gene: TRBJ1-1; V gene: TRBV12-5; D gene: -; clone size: -; CDR3 DNA: TGTGCTAGTGGTTTGGTAAAGGGGATGAACACTGAAGCTTTCTTT; CDR3 protein: CASGLVKGMNTEAFF
J gene: TRBJ1-1; V gene: TRBV20-1; D gene: -; clone size: -; CDR3 DNA: TGCAGTGCTAGGGCGGTAAATGAAGCTTTCTTT; CDR3 protein: CSARAVNEAFF
J gene: TRBJ2-5; V gene: TRBV7-2; D gene: -; clone size: -; CDR3 DNA: TGTGCCAGCAGCTTAAGGAGTCGGATCATGGAGACCCAGTACTTC; CDR3 protein: CASSLRSRIMETQYF
J gene: TRBJ1-1; V gene: TRBV30; D gene: TRBD1; clone size: -; CDR3 DNA: TGTGCCTGGACTAAACAGGGGGCGCGGAACACTGAAGCTTTCTTT; CDR3 protein: CAWTKQGARNTEAFF
J gene: TRBJ1-2; V gene: TRBV19; D gene: -; clone size: -; CDR3 DNA: TGTGCCAGTAGTTCCTCACGGGGGACTAACTATGGCTACACCTTC; CDR3 protein: CASSSSRGTNYGYTF
J gene: TRBJ1-2; V gene: TRBV5-5; D gene: -; clone size: -; CDR3 DNA: TGTGCCAGCAGCATTAACCCCGGGAACTATGGCTACACCTTC; CDR3 protein: CASSINPGNYGYTF
J gene: TRBJ2-7; V gene: TRBV2; D gene: -; clone size: -; CDR3 DNA: TGTGCCAGCAGTTGGCGGGCCGAGCAGTACTTC; CDR3 protein: CASSWRAEQYF
J gene: TRBJ2-2; V gene: TRBV18; D gene: -; clone size: once; CDR3 DNA: TGTGCCAGCTCACCTACGACACAGGGTCCTGCCACCGGGGAGCTGTTTTTT; CDR3 protein: CASSPTTQGPATGELFF
J gene: TRBJ1-6; V gene: TRBV3-1/TRBV3-2; D gene: TRBD1; clone size: once; CDR3 DNA: TGTGCCAGCAGCCGCGAGACAGGGGGTCCTAATTCACCCCTCCACTTT; CDR3 protein: CASSRETGGPNSPLHF
J gene: TRBJ1-1; V gene: TRBV30; D gene: TRBD1; clone size: -; CDR3 DNA: TGTGCCTGGAACGTAAAGGGGGCGTACGCCGAAGCTTTCTTT; CDR3 protein: CAWNVKGAYAEAFF
J gene: TRBJ2-1; V gene: TRBV7-3; D gene: -; clone size: -; CDR3 DNA: TGTGCCAGCAGCTTACGAGGGCAGGCTCTCGATGAGCAGTTCTTC; CDR3 protein: CASSLRGQALDEQFF
J gene: TRBJ1-1; V gene: TRBV6-1; D gene: -; clone size: once; CDR3 DNA: TGTGCCAGCAGTGGTAGAGTGAACACTGAAGCTTTCTTT; CDR3 protein: CASSGRVNTEAFF